This T cell receptor (beta chain) stems from a study of human T cells and chemical hapten exposure. Study-wide points: Against controls, expanded TCRs gave rise to significantly more large CDR3 similarity clusters. High-frequency TCRs, those above 1 in 1000, stayed the same after DPC sensitization.

Unique molecular identifiers were attached to individual cDNA molecules within the library. TCRdb processed the RACE reads anew with MiXCR; each CDR3 protein has one entry. Of approximately 320,000 distinct CDR3 sequences in the sample, around 5.5% were seen once. From germline, CDR1 is SQVTM and CDR2 ANQGSEA. V was trimmed by 7 bases and J by 4 bases, leaving 17 bases between them. The CDR3 runs to 14 residues. The table lists this clonotype with many counts. Its antigen is not known. The time point denotes: pre-sensitization, week 0. Treatment indicated: therapeutic diphenylcyclopropenone sensitization with weekly scalp DPC.

The sequence came from a woman under 30 with alopecia areata. Some clones in this sample may be carry-over from other donors' samples. The sequences come from whole blood, collected in connection with sensitization to the hapten diphenylcyclopropenone (DPC). The chain employs TRBV29-1 and TRBJ2-1; possible D gene TRBD2, 5 bases. The CDR3 loop reads CSALRGPNYNEQFF. For the CDR3, the DNA is TGCAGCGCCTTACGGGGTCCTAATTACAATGAGCAGTTCTTC.